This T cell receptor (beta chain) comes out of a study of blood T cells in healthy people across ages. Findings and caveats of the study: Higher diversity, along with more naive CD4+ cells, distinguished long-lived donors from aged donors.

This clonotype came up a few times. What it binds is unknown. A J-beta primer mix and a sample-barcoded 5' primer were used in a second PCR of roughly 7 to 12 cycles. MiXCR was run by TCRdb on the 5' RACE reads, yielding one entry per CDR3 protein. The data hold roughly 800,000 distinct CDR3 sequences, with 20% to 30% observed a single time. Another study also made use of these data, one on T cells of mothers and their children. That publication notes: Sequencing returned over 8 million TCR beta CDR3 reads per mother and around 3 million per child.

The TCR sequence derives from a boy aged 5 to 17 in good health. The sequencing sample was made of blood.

The CDR3 region is CASRSGTGTYGYTF. The DNA for the CDR3 is TGCGCCAGCCGGTCCGGGACAGGGACCTATGGCTACACCTTC. This chain uses TRBV5-1 with TRBJ1-2, with 9 nucleotides matching TRBD1. Trimming removed 7 bases from V and 4 bases from J; junction bases left unmatched: 8. The CDR3 length is 14 residues. CDR1 is SGHRS, CDR2 YFSETQ, per germline.